This TCR beta chain appears in the sequencing data of a study of T-cell reconstitution after alpha-beta-depleted transplantation in children. About this clonotype itself: Its antigen is unidentified.

This CDR3 has 16 residues. Germline V gene lookup returns CDR1 LNHDA and CDR2 SQIVND (reference sequence). V was pared by 5 bases and J by 7 bases, with 14 bases of the junction left unmatched. General study points: Fresh T-cell production supplied most of the T-cell counts and diversity seen one year after transplant. Surviving recipient T cells and intrathymic progenitors accounted for some patients' high TCRbeta diversity at day 60. Several hundred expanded graft clones reportedly gave rise to the alpha-beta T cells present about two months after transplant.

This sample's TCRbeta library carried unique molecular identifier barcodes. TCRdb re-derived calls from the PCR reads in MiXCR, one entry per CDR3 protein. The sample carries about 500,000 distinct CDR3 sequences, roughly 10% recorded once. This sample comprised PBMCs, mostly from graft donor cells, obtained 180 days after TCRalphabeta/CD19-depleted stem cell transplant. The source is a female patient between 2 and 15 years old who had a stem cell transplant for aplastic anemia, so the T cells may come from the graft donor. The rearrangement uses TRBV19 and TRBJ2-1; 7 bases are a match to TRBD2. The CDR3 DNA reads as TGTGCCAGTAGTTCCATGCCCAGCGGGGTCGGGAATGAGCAGTTCTTC. Protein sequence: CASSSMPSGVGNEQFF.